This T cell receptor beta chain stems from a study of graft-versus-host responses after intestinal transplantation. For the study at large: Multivisceral, liver-intestinal, or isolated intestinal transplants were given to recipients.

General observations from the study: Peak circulating GvH clone levels were associated with early post-transplant HvG declines.

The CDR3 loop spans 13 amino acids. Per germline, CDR1 SGHDT and CDR2 YYEEEE. The V end lost 2 bases, the J end lost 3 bases, and 9 bases lay between the germline ends. Sequencing was performed with immunoSEQ multiplex PCR; in TCRdb, only in-frame clones are kept and a portion is missing. The table includes around 50,000 clones, around 84% detected once. As concerns this clone: The target antigen is unknown.

The V call is TRBV5-6, the J call TRBJ2-7, with D maybe TRBD2 (6 bases). This sequence originates from a human donor who was the organ donor for an intestinal transplant. The specimen comprised unstimulated CD4+ T cells sorted from spleen or lymph node cells, sampled before transplant. In DNA form, the CDR3 reads TGTGCCAGCAGCTTAAGGAGGGTCTACGAGCAGTACTTC. It specifies CASSLRRVYEQYF.